The 28 T cell receptor beta chains presented below share a single source sample, sequenced in a study of tumor-infiltrating lymphocytes in primary liver carcinoma. From 500 ng of total RNA, TCR beta-specific cDNA was reverse-transcribed using a constant-region primer. Modified slightly, ARM-PCR produced TCR beta libraries over three nested multiplex PCR rounds. Researchers ran the first two PCR rounds for ten to eleven cycles each with TRBV1-TRBV30 forward primers and a C-beta reverse primer. MiXCR, applied by TCRdb to the multiplex PCR reads, yields one record per CDR3 protein. The sample consists of about 330,000 distinct CDR3 sequences, 65% of them appearing once. Germline DNA was extracted too, while blood RNA derived from unsorted whole blood. The material sequenced was peripheral blood. The source is a man aged 35 to 55 with primary liver carcinoma and hepatitis B virus infection.

This clonotype occurred many times. The J gene is TRBJ1-2, the V gene TRBV11-2, with no clear D. Germline V gene data show CDR1 as SGHAT and CDR2 as FQNNGV. The CDR3 is made up of 13 amino acids. Trimming removed 5 bases from V and 8 bases from J, with 15 bases in between. The chain's CDR3 is CASSGDGFPGYTF. CDR3 nucleotides: TGTGCCAGCAGCGGTGACGGATTTCCGGGCTACACCTTC.

This clonotype was seen many times. The V call is TRBV13, the J call TRBJ2-1, with D hard to call. In germline, CDR1 is PRHDT, CDR2 FYEKMQ (reference sequence). CDR3 length equals 13 residues. Trimming pared 5 bases from V and 2 bases from J, leaving 7 bases between. CDR3 residues: CASSRLTYNEQFF. The CDR3 coding sequence is TGTGCCAGCAGCCGACTGACCTACAATGAGCAGTTCTTC.

About this clonotype itself: The conserved phenylalanine or tryptophan normally closing the CDR3 is absent here, so this likely arose from a read error. The chain's CDR3 is CASSWTGPGANVLTL. The CDR3 DNA follows: TGTGCCAGCAGCTGGACAGGGCCTGGGGCCAACGTCCTGACTCTC. This chain joins TRBV7-9 and TRBJ2-6, with TRBD1 identical over 8 bases. The V segment lost 4 bases and the J segment 2 bases; nucleotides outside the gene matches: 1. Germline-derived CDR1 and CDR2 are SEHNR and FQNEAQ (reference sequence). The CDR3 has 15 amino acids.

As to this clonotype: A read error may be the cause here, since a much bigger clone is one base away. The V and J genes are TRBV6-2 or TRBV6-3 and TRBJ1-2; unclear D gene. Germline V gene data show CDR1 as MNHEY and CDR2 as SVGEGT. The CDR3 runs to 14 residues. CDR3 DNA sequence: TGTGCCGGCAGTTCCGACTCCGGCGTGTATGGCTACACCTTC. This codes for CAGSSDSGVYGYTF.

The chain joins TRBV11-2 to TRBJ2-7; the D gene could be TRBD1 or TRBD2 (5 bases each). Germline V lookup: CDR1 SGHAT, CDR2 FQNNGV. The CDR3 runs 15 residues. Trimming removed 9 bases from V and 2 bases from J, with 20 bases in between. Written as DNA, the CDR3 is TGTGCCAGTCGCTTTGGATATATGGGGGCCTACGAGCAGTACTTC. As protein: CASRFGYMGAYEQYF.

A few counts support this clonotype. A read error may explain this, as a much larger clone is one base away. This CDR3 fails to terminate in the conserved phenylalanine or tryptophan, so it likely reflects a read error. The J gene is TRBJ1-1, the V gene TRBV6-1; D is unclear. The germline V gene encodes CDR1 MNHNS and CDR2 SASEGT. The CDR3 covers 12 residues. V lost 3 bases and J lost 8, with 10 bases in between. DNA of the CDR3: TGTGCCAGCAGTGATTTCAGAGACGAAGCTTTCTCT. Its translation is CASSDFRDEAFS.

V is TRBV5-1 and J is TRBJ2-3, with 12 bases lining up with TRBD2. V gave up 4 bases and J gave up 4 bases; unmatched junction bases: 10. CDR3 size: 17 residues. Germline CDR1 and CDR2: SGHRS and YFSETQ. CDR3 bases: TGCGCCAGCAGCCCAGGGGCTAGCGGGAGGGCCGCAGATACGCAGTATTTT. Its protein product is CASSPGASGRAADTQYF.

This chain joins TRBV11-2 and TRBJ2-1; TRBD2 aligns across 8 bases. Trimming removed 10 bases from V and 8 bases from J; junction bases left unmatched: 16. In germline, CDR1 is SGHAT, CDR2 FQNNGV. The CDR3 spans 15 residues. The DNA for the CDR3 is TGTGCCATGAGCCCTCGACTAGCGAGGCAGGATGAGCAGTTCTTC. Amino acid sequence: CAMSPRLARQDEQFF.

Note on this clonotype: The junction does not match germline at one end; this may be a read error. The rearrangement links TRBV5-6 to TRBJ2-2; D perhaps matches TRBD2 (5 bases). This CDR3 spans 15 amino acids. Germline V gene sequence: CDR1 SGHDT, CDR2 YYEEEE. In nucleotides, the CDR3 is TGTGCCAGCAGCCCCCGGGTAAGCGGCACCTGGGAACTGTTTTTT. It yields the protein CASSPRVSGTWELFF.

This rearrangement joins TRBV11-2 to TRBJ2-7, with no clear D. CDR1 and CDR2 (germline): SGHAT, FQNNGV. The CDR3 consists of 12 residues. This chain's CDR3 is CASSRKAYKQYV. The DNA for the CDR3 is TGTGCCAGCAGCCGAAAGGCCTACAAGCAGTACGTC.

Only a few counts were recorded for this clonotype. The V call is TRBV10-3, the J call TRBJ2-1; tentative D call: TRBD1 (5 bases). Trimming pared 9 bases from V and 1 base from J, leaving 10 bases between. The CDR3 length is 13 residues. Per the germline V gene, CDR1 is ENHRY and CDR2 is SYGVKD. The CDR3 reads CAIRQPSYNEQFF. The CDR3 DNA is TGTGCCATACGACAGCCTTCCTACAATGAGCAGTTCTTC.

In the case of this clonotype: One junction end does not reproduce the germline sequence, and a read error may be involved. The V call is TRBV11-2, the J call TRBJ2-3, with D perhaps matching TRBD1 or TRBD2 (6 bases each). The CDR3 loop spans 16 amino acids. CDR1 SGHAT and CDR2 FQNNGV come from the germline V gene. CDR3 in amino acids: CASSIAAGASTDTHYF. CDR3 in DNA: TGTGCCAGCAGCATAGCGGCAGGGGCTAGCACAGATACGCACTATTTT.

A few counts support this clonotype. The genes are TRBV4-1 and TRBJ2-1; TRBD2 matches at 9 bases. The V gene end was trimmed by 2 bases and the J gene end by 7 bases; junction bases not matched to a gene: 9. The CDR3 extends over 16 amino acids. Germline V gene lookup returns CDR1 MGHRA and CDR2 YSYEKL. The CDR3 loop is CASSQPGTSRRNEQFF. The DNA for the CDR3 is TGCGCCAGCAGCCAACCCGGGACTAGCCGTAGGAATGAGCAGTTCTTC.

This clonotype has a count of ten or more. V gene TRBV12-3 or TRBV12-4 combines with J gene TRBJ2-3; D not certain. This CDR3 comprises 13 residues. V shed 8 bases and J shed 3 bases, with 12 bases lying between them. CDR3 DNA sequence: TGTGCCAGCCAAAAATCAGCGACAGATACGCAGTATTTT. Encoded protein: CASQKSATDTQYF.

This chain connects TRBV11-2 to TRBJ2-3; 10 nucleotides line up with TRBD1. The CDR3 is 20 amino acids. The V segment lost 9 bases and the J segment 2 bases; nucleotides outside the gene matches: 23. The germline CDR1 and CDR2 sequences are SGHAT and FQNNGV. The CDR3 region has the DNA TGTGCCAGACAGAGGAGACCGGGACAGGGGATACCGAATTTCACAGATACGCAGTATTTT. Its translation is CARQRRPGQGIPNFTDTQYF. Complete variable domain (other parts from reference TRBV11-2 and TRBJ2-3): EAGVAQSPRYKIIEKRQSVAFWCNPISGHATLYWYQQILGQGPKLLIQFQNNGVVDDSQLPKDRFSAERLKGVDSTLKIQPAKLEDSAVYLCARQRRPGQGIPNFTDTQYFGPGTRLTVL.

This clonotype was detected only a few times. The J gene is TRBJ1-1, the V gene TRBV10-2; D is undetermined. Germline CDR1 is WSHSY and CDR2 is SAAADI. Trimming pared 6 bases from V and 3 bases from J, leaving 11 bases between. The CDR3 runs to 13 residues. CDR3 DNA sequence: TGCGCCAGCAGCAGAGGGATGGACACTGAAGCTTTCTTT. It specifies CASSRGMDTEAFF.

The gene calls are TRBV20-1 and TRBJ2-1, with D unresolved. This CDR3 comprises 11 residues. Germline assignment: CDR1 DFQATT and CDR2 SNEGSKA (reference sequence). Trimming took off 6 bases at V and 8 bases at J, with 11 bases between the two ends. The chain's CDR3 is CSALAVDEQFF. The CDR3 DNA is TGCAGTGCGCTGGCGGTGGATGAGCAGTTCTTC.

The chain combines TRBV11-2 with TRBJ2-7; TRBD2 matches 11 bases. V was clipped by 11 bases and J by 3 bases; unmatched bases: 12. The germline gives CDR1 SGHAT, CDR2 FQNNGV. The CDR3 loop spans 15 amino acids. The CDR3 protein is CACIFAGTSGYEQYF. CDR3 bases: TGTGCCTGCATCTTTGCCGGGACTAGCGGCTACGAGCAGTACTTC.

Points on this clonotype: The final CDR3 position lacks the conserved phenylalanine or tryptophan, pointing to a likely read error. The CDR3 DNA reads TGTGCCAGCAGCTTGTCTGGGAATGATCAGTTCTTA. As protein: CASSLSGNDQFL. V gene TRBV7-8 combines with J gene TRBJ2-1; D unresolved. The CDR3 consists of 12 residues. The germline CDR1 and CDR2 sequences are SGHVS and FQNEAQ.

This clonotype showed up just a few times. The chain combines TRBV12-3 or TRBV12-4 with TRBJ2-3; D is tentatively TRBD1 or TRBD2 (5 bases each). Trimming pared 1 base from V and 8 bases from J, leaving 13 bases between. This CDR3 contains 14 residues. CDR3 nucleotide sequence: TGTGCCAGCAGTTTAGTAAGGGGACGGGGTACGCAGTATTTT. Its translation is CASSLVRGRGTQYF.

Details on this clonotype: A much larger clone lies a single base off, so this may be a read error. The chain recombines TRBV29-1 with TRBJ2-3; 14 bases agree with TRBD2. The CDR3 is 16 amino acids. Germline CDR1 SQVTM, CDR2 ANQGSEA. CDR3 in amino acids: CNVEGLAGDFTDTQYF. The DNA for the CDR3 is TGCAACGTTGAGGGACTAGCGGGAGACTTTACAGATACGCAGTATTTT.

This clonotype was recorded a few times. The chain is built from TRBV7-9 and TRBJ2-5; TRBD1 aligns across 8 bases. Germline V CDR1 and CDR2: SEHNR, FQNEAQ (reference sequence). The V segment lost 5 bases and the J segment 5 bases; nucleotides outside the gene matches: 7. The CDR3 runs to 14 residues. The CDR3 DNA follows: TGTGCCAGCAGCCGGACAGGGCGCGGGGAGACCCAGTACTTC. It yields the protein CASSRTGRGETQYF.

This clonotype was recorded a few times. A junction end diverges from the germline sequence, so it may reflect a read error. The CDR3 is CVSSLGLAGGCNEQFF. The CDR3 DNA follows: TGTGTCAGCAGCTTAGGACTAGCGGGAGGCTGCAATGAGCAGTTCTTC. This chain uses TRBV11-1 with TRBJ2-1; the match to TRBD2 covers 14 bases. The length of the CDR3 is 16 residues. Germline CDR1 is SGHAT and CDR2 is FQDESV (reference sequence).

This clonotype was observed a single time. A much larger clonotype is one base distant, so this may be a read error. The chain is built from TRBV29-1 and TRBJ2-7, with 12 bases that match TRBD1. Germline values: CDR1 SQVTM, CDR2 ANQGSEA. The CDR3 contains 13 residues. V trimming: 5 bases; J trimming: 7 bases; junction bases outside the gene matches: 6. CDR3 region: CSVLGQGAGEQYF. The CDR3 coding sequence is TGCAGCGTTCTGGGACAGGGGGCGGGGGAGCAGTACTTC.

On this clonotype itself: Since the CDR3 does not end with the conserved phenylalanine or tryptophan, this likely comes from a read error. The chain is built from TRBV30 and TRBJ1-1, with D tentatively TRBD1 (6 bases). The CDR3 loop spans 13 amino acids. The ends were cut back, 5 bases at V and 4 bases at J, with 14 bases in the middle. Per the germline V gene, CDR1 is GTSNPN and CDR2 is SVGIG (reference sequence). DNA for the CDR3: TGTGCCTGGTGCAGGGGTAGTGCCACTGAAGCTTTCTAT. Its translation: CAWCRGSATEAFY.

As concerns this clonotype: A much larger clonotype is one base distant, so this may be a read error. The V gene is TRBV14, the J gene TRBJ2-3; D unresolved. V dropped 8 bases and J dropped 2 bases, with 11 bases sitting between them. CDR3 size: 13 residues. Germline assignment: CDR1 SGHDN and CDR2 FVKESK. CDR3 bases: TGTGCCAGCGGCCCCGACCTCACAGATACGCAGTATTTT. It is translated as CASGPDLTDTQYF.

This clonotype was observed a few times. Germline and junction disagree at one end, which may indicate a read error. The chain combines TRBV11-2 with TRBJ2-7; 9 bases match TRBD1. Per the germline V gene, CDR1 is SGHAT and CDR2 is FQNNGV. The length of the CDR3 is 15 residues. As DNA, the CDR3 is TGTGCTAGCAGCTTAGCCCCCCGGACAGGGGACCAGCAGTACTTC. The encoded protein is CASSLAPRTGDQQYF.

This clonotype was detected ten times or more. The chain uses TRBV6-5 and TRBJ2-3; TRBD2 matches at 9 bases. The CDR3 extends over 17 amino acids. Germline CDR1 MNHEY, CDR2 SVGAGI. V shed 2 bases, J shed 2 bases, and the junction held 8 bases outside the gene matches. The CDR3 sequence: CASSYGAAGGFTDTQYF. CDR3 nucleotides: TGTGCCAGCAGTTACGGGGCGGCGGGAGGGTTCACAGATACGCAGTATTTT.